This TCR beta chain emerged from a study of shared T cell receptors in the human thymus. Profiling relied on immunoSEQ multiplex PCR, and the TCRdb table lists in-frame clones only, not all of them. Of hundreds of thousands of clones in the sample, about 80% were seen once. The sample was also linked to a second study, of human thymus T cells. That study reports: Infants served as donors; they were healthy and Finnish and were having corrective surgery for congenital heart defects. Corrective heart surgery yielded resections, and these provided the thymus tissue. Use of V and J genes seemed skewed within the thymic and blood repertoires.

This clonotype was sampled from a boy in the first two years of life with a congenital heart defect. Sequencing input: thymocytes.

In DNA, the CDR3 is TGTGCCAGCAGCTGCAGACAGGGCGAGGTGGGCTACACCTTC. Encoded protein: CASSCRQGEVGYTF. J is TRBJ1-2 and V is TRBV7-8; 7 bases align to TRBD1. The ends lost 4 bases at V and 8 bases at J; junction bases unmatched: 10. CDR1 is SGHVS and CDR2 is FQNEAQ in the germline V gene. The CDR3 runs 14 residues.